This T cell receptor beta chain was obtained from a study of Ad26.COV2.S vaccination and SARS-CoV-2 variants. Whole-study context: Once or twice, 56 days apart, Ad26.COV2.S was delivered intramuscularly. Points from the study as a whole: Vaccine and placebo recipients had comparable breadth of non-spike TCRs. Higher spike-specific TCR breadth was found in vaccine recipients than in placebo recipients.

Treatment denoted: approximately 18 received Ad26.COV2.S at low or high dose, single or two shots; 5 received placebo; per-sample allocation not given. Each sample was drawn 63 days after the first injection (of vaccine or placebo). Wuhan-strain spike was delivered by a replication-incompetent Ad26 vector. The CDR3 is 12 residues long. Between the trimmed V and J ends, which lost 3 bases and 7 bases, there was a span of 9 bases. Germline V gene lookup returns CDR1 MNHEY and CDR2 SMNVEV (reference sequence). This clone was detected only a few times. The antigen remains undetermined. Clones were sequenced by immunoSEQ multiplex PCR, and TCRdb holds only the in-frame ones, with some missing. In the table there are a few hundred thousand clones, under 90% of which are singletons.

The rearrangement links TRBV27 to TRBJ1-1; the D gene is possibly TRBD1 (5 bases). The source of this sequence is a person aged 18-60 years who received the Ad26.COV2.S COVID-19 vaccine or a placebo. The input for sequencing was peripheral blood, taken in a trial of Ad26.COV2.S vaccine versus placebo. DNA for the CDR3: TGTGCCAGCAGTTTCAGGGACGGTGAAGCTTTCTTT. Translating it yields CASSFRDGEAFF.